This T cell receptor (beta chain) was recorded in a study of blood T cell repertoires in COVID-19. Trimming cost V 2 bases and J 5 bases, with 4 bases left between them. The germline V gene has CDR1 SNHLY and CDR2 FYNNEI. This CDR3 region has 11 residues. A COVID-19 case had been met by exposed participants during the 2 weeks before study entry. The assay was immunoSEQ multiplex PCR, and TCRdb's table has in-frame clones only and misses some. The sample lists roughly 270,000 clones, 80% to 85% occurring once. Sequencing was carried out using PBMCs or T cells enriched from blood (not recorded which). The source is a man aged 35-49 years who had been exposed to COVID-19. The chain links TRBV2 to TRBJ2-7, with D uncertain. The CDR3, as DNA: TGTGCCAGCAGTGAACCGGACGAGCAGTACTTC. It codes for CASSEPDEQYF.